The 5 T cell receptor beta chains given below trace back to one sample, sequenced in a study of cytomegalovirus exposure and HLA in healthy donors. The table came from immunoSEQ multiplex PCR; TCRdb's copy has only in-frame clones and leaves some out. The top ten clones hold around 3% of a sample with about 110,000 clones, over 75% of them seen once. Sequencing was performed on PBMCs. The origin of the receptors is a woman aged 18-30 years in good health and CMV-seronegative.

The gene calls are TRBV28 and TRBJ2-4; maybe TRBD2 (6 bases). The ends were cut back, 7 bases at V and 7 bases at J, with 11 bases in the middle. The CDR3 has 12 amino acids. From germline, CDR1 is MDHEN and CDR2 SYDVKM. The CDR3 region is CASMTGSNIQYF. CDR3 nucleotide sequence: TGTGCCAGCATGACCGGGAGTAACATTCAGTACTTC.

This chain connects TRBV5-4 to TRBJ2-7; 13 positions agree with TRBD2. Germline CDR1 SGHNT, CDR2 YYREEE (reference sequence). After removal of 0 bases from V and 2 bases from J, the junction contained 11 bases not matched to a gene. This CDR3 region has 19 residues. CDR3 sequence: CASSLVRLAGGPVAYEQYF. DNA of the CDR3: TGTGCCAGCAGCTTGGTTAGACTAGCGGGGGGCCCAGTTGCCTACGAGCAGTACTTC. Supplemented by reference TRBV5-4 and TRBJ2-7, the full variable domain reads ETGVTQSPTHLIKTRGQQVTLRCSSQSGHNTVSWYQQALGQGPQFIFQYYREEENGRGNFPPRFSGLQFPNYSSELNVNALELDDSALYLCASSLVRLAGGPVAYEQYFGPGTRLTVT.

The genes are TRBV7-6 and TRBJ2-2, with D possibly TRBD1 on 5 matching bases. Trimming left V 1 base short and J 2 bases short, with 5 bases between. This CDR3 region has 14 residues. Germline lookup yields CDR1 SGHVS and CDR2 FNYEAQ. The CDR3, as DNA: TGTGCCAGCAGCTTAGGGACAAACACCGGGGAGCTGTTTTTT. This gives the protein CASSLGTNTGELFF.

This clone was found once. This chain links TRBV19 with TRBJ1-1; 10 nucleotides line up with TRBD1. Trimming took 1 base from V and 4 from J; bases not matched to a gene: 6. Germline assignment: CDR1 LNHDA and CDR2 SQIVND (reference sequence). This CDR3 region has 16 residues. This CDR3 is CASSIALRTGGTEAFF. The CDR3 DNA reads TGTGCCAGTAGTATAGCCCTCAGGACAGGGGGCACTGAAGCTTTCTTT.

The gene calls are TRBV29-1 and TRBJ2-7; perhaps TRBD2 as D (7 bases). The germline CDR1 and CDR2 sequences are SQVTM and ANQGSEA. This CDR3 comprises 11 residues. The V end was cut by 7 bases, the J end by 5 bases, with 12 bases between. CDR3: CSGGGLNEQYF. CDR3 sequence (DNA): TGCAGCGGGGGGGGGCTGAACGAGCAGTACTTC.